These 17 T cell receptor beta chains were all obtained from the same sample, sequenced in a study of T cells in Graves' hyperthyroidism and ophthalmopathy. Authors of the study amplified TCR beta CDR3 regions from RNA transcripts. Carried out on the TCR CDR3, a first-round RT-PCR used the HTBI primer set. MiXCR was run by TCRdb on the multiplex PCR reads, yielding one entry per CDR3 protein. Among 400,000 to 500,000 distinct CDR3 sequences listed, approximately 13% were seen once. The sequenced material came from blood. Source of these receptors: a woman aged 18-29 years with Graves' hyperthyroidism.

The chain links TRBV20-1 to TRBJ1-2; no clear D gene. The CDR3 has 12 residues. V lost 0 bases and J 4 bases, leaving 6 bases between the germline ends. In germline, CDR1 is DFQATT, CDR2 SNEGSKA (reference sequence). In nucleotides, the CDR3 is TGCAGTGCTAGAGATCGGACCTATGGCTACACCTTC. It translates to CSARDRTYGYTF.

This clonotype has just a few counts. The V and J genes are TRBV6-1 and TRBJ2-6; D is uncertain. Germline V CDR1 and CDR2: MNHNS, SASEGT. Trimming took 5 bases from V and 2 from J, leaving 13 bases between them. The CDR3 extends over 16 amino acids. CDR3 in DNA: TGTGCCAGCAGTCCCTCTGTGGTACCTGGGGCCAACGTCCTGACTTTC. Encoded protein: CASSPSVVPGANVLTF.

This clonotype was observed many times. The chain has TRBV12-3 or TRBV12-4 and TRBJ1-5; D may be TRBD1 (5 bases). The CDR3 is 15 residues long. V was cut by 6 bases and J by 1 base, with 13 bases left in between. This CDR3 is CASRASGDSNQPQHF. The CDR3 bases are TGTGCCAGCAGGGCGTCCGGGGACAGCAATCAGCCCCAGCATTTT.

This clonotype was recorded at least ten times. The CDR3, as DNA: TGCAGTGCCGCGACTAGCGGGAGGCCATTGCATGAGCAGTTCTTC. Encoded protein: CSAATSGRPLHEQFF. This chain uses TRBV20-1 with TRBJ2-1; TRBD2 matches at 13 bases. The CDR3 runs to 15 residues. After removal of 6 bases from V and 8 bases from J, the junction contained 10 bases not matched to a gene. Germline V gives CDR1 DFQATT, CDR2 SNEGSKA (reference sequence).

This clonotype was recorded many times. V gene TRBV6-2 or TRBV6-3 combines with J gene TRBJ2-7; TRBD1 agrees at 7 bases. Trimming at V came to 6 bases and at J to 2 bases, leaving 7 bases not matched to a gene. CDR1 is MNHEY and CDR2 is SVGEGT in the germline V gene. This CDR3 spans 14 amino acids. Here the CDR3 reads CASRLQGFPYEQYF. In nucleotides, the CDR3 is TGTGCCAGCAGGCTACAGGGGTTTCCCTACGAGCAGTACTTC.

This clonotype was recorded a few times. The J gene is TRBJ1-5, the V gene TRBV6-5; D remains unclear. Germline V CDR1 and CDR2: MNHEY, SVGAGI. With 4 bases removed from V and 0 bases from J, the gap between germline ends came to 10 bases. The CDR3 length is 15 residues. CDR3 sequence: CASSSTSHSNQPQHF. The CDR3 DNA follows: TGTGCCAGCAGTTCTACAAGCCATAGCAATCAGCCCCAGCATTTT.

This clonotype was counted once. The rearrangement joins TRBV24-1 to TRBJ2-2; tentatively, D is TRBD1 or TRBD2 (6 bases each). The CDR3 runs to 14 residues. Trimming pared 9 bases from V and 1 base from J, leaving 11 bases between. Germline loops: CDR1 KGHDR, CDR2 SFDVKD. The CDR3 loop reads CATGGPRNTGELFF. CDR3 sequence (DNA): TGTGCCACCGGGGGGCCCAGGAACACCGGGGAGCTGTTTTTT.

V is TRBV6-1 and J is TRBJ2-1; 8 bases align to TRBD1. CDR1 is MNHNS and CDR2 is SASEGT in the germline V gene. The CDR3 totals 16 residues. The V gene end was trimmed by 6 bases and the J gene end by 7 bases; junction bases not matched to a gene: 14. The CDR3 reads CASRNAGGGDMNEQFF. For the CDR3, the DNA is TGTGCCAGCAGAAACGCAGGGGGCGGAGACATGAATGAGCAGTTCTTC.

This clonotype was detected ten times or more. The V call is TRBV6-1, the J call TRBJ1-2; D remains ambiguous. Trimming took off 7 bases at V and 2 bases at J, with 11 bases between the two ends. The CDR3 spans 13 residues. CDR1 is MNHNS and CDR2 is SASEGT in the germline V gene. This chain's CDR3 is CASTLDGNYGYTF. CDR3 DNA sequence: TGTGCCAGCACCCTTGACGGAAACTATGGCTACACCTTC.

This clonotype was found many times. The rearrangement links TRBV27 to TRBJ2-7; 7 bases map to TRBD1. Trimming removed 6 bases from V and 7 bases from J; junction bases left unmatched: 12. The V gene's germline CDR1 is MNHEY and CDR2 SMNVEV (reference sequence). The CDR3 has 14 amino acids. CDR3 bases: TGTGCCAGCAGCCCTGGGACAGATCTGCGGGAGCAGTACTTC. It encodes CASSPGTDLREQYF.

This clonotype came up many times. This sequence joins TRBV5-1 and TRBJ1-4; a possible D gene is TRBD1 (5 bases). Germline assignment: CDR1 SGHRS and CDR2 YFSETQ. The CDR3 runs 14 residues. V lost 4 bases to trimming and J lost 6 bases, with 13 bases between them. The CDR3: CASSVGREDEKLFF. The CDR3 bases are TGCGCCAGCAGCGTGGGGCGCGAGGATGAAAAACTGTTTTTT.

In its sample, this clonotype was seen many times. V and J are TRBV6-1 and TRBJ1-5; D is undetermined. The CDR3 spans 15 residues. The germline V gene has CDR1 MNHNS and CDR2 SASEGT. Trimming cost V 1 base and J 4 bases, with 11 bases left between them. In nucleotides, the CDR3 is TGTGCCAGCAGTGAAGTCGGGTGGGAAAATCAGCCCCAGCATTTT. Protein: CASSEVGWENQPQHF.

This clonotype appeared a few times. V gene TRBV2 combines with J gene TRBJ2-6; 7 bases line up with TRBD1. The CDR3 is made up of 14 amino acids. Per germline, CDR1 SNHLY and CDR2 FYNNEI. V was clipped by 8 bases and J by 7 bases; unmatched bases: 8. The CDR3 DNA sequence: TGTGCCAGCGGCAGACAGGGAAGTGCCAACGTCCTGACTTTC. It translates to CASGRQGSANVLTF.

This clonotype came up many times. For the CDR3, the DNA is TGCGCCAGCAGCTTGGAGCGGGAGGCCCTCGCAGATACGCAGTATTTT. Its translation is CASSLEREALADTQYF. The chain uses TRBV5-1 and TRBJ2-3, with 9 bases that match TRBD2. CDR1 and CDR2 from the germline V gene are SGHRS and YFSETQ. The junction had 6 bases not matched to a gene; V was cut back by 0 bases and J by 4 bases. CDR3 length: 16 amino acids.

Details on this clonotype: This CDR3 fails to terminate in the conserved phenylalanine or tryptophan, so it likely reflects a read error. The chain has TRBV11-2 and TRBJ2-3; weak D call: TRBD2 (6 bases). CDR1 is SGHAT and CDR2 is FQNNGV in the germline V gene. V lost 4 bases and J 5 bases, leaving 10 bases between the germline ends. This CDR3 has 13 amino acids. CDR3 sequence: CASSSGGVDTQYS. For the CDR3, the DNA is TGTGCCAGCAGCTCCGGGGGAGTAGATACGCAGTATTCT.

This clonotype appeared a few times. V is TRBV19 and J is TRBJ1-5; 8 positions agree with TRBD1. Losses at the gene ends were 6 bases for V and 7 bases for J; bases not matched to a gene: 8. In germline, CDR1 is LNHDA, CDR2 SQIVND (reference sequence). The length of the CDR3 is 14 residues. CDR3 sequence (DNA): TGTGCCAGTAGCCCTGACAGGGGATGGCAGCCCCAGCATTTT. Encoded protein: CASSPDRGWQPQHF.

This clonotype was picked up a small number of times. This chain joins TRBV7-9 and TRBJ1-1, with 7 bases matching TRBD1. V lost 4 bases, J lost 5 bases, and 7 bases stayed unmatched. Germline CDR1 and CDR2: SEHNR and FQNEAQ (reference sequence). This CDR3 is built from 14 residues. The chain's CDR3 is CASSSMTGNTEAFF. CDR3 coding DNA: TGTGCCAGCAGCTCGATGACAGGGAATACTGAAGCTTTCTTT.